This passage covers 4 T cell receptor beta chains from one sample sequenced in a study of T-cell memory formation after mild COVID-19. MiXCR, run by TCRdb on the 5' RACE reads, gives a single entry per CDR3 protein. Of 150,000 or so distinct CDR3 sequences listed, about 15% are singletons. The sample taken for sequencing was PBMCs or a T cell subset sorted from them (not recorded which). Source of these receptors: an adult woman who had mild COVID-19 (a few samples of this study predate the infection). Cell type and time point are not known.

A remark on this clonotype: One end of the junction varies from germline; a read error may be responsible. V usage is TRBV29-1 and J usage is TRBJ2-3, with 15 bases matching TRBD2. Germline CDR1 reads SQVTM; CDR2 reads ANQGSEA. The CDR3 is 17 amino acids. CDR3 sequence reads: CSVEGLAGGPGTDTQYF. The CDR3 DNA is TGCAGCGTGGAAGGACTAGCGGGAGGGCCGGGGACAGATACGCAGTATTTT.

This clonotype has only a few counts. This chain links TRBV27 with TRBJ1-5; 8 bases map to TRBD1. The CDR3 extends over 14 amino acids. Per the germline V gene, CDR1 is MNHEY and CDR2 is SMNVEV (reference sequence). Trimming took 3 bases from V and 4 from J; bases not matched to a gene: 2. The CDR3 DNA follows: TGTGCCAGCAGTTTCAGGGGGCGGAATCAGCCCCAGCATTTT. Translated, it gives CASSFRGRNQPQHF.

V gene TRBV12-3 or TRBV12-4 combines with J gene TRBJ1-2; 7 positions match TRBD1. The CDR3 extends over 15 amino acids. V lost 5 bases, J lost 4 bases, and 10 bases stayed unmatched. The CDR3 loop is CASSLGQQRPYGYTF. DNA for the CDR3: TGTGCCAGCAGTCTGGGACAGCAACGCCCCTATGGCTACACCTTC.

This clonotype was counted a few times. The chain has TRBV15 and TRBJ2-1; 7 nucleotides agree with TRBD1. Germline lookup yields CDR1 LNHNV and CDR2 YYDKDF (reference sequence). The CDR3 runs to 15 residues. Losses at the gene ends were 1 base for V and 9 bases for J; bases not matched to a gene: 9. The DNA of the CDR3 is TGTGCCACCAGCAGAGTTGACAGGGCAGGGGGTGAGCAGTTCTTC. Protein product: CATSRVDRAGGEQFF.